Following are 8 T cell receptor beta chains from one sample sequenced in a study of shared clonotypes between healthy human individuals. Sequenced by immunoSEQ multiplex PCR; TCRdb stores in-frame clones only, minus some. The table records around 2.3 million clones, 95% of them present only once. The sequencing sample was made of naive CD4+ T cells sorted from blood. The sample's subset: CD45RA+ positively selected. The source of these receptors is a man between 18 and 29 years old in good health.

The V and J genes are TRBV2 and TRBJ1-4; 9 positions match TRBD1. Germline assignment: CDR1 SNHLY and CDR2 FYNNEI. CDR3 length equals 15 residues. V lost 7 bases to trimming and J lost 2 bases; unmatched junction nucleotides: 5. The CDR3 sequence is CASKKQGATNEKLFF. In nucleotides, the CDR3 is TGTGCCAGCAAGAAACAGGGGGCTACTAATGAAAAACTGTTTTTT.

This CDR3 is CAWSGPRQGKTEAFF. The CDR3 DNA reads as TGTGCCTGGAGTGGGCCCCGACAGGGGAAAACTGAAGCTTTCTTT. The rearrangement joins TRBV30 to TRBJ1-1; 8 nucleotides match TRBD1. This CDR3 is built from 15 residues. The junction had 9 bases not matched to a gene; V was cut back by 1 base and J by 5 bases. Per the germline V gene, CDR1 is GTSNPN and CDR2 is SVGIG (reference sequence).

V is TRBV18 and J is TRBJ2-7; TRBD2 aligns across 12 bases. Germline trimming cut 3 bases from V and 2 bases from J; bases unmatched to any gene: 2. CDR1 KGHSH and CDR2 LQKENI come from the germline V gene. The CDR3 is made up of 15 amino acids. The CDR3 DNA is TGTGCCAGCTCACCGACTAGCGGGAGTGCCTACGAGCAGTACTTC. Protein sequence: CASSPTSGSAYEQYF. The variable domain in full, with the rest retrieved from reference TRBV18 and TRBJ2-7, is NAGVMQNPRHLVRRRGQEARLRCSPMKGHSHVYWYRQLPEEGLKFMVYLQKENIIDESGMPKERFSAEFPKEGPSILRIQQVVRGDSAAYFCASSPTSGSAYEQYFGPGTRLTVT.

The chain is built from TRBV7-2 and TRBJ1-3; D is unclear. V was shortened by 1 base and J by 2 bases, with 3 bases between the two germline ends. Germline loops: CDR1 SGHTA, CDR2 FQGNSA. The CDR3 totals 13 residues. In nucleotides, the CDR3 is TGTGCCAGCAGCTTAGTTCCTGGAAACACCATATATTTT. Amino acids: CASSLVPGNTIYF.

This rearrangement joins TRBV5-1 to TRBJ1-4, with D hard to call. The CDR3 has 15 amino acids. Trimming pared 1 base from V and 5 bases from J, leaving 12 bases between. Germline V lookup: CDR1 SGHRS, CDR2 YFSETQ. CDR3 sequence (DNA): TGCGCCAGCAGCTTGATGGGTACGGGGAATGAAAAACTGTTTTTT. This codes for CASSLMGTGNEKLFF.

The chain combines TRBV7-6 with TRBJ2-7; D is possibly TRBD1 or TRBD2 (6 bases each). Trimming pared 5 bases from V and 4 bases from J, leaving 18 bases between. This CDR3 region has 15 residues. In germline, CDR1 is SGHVS, CDR2 FNYEAQ. The CDR3 coding sequence is TGTGCCAGCAGCCCGGGGGCGGGTTGGTCGTACGAGCAGTACTTC. Protein: CASSPGAGWSYEQYF.

The chain couples TRBV5-1 to TRBJ2-2; the match to TRBD1 covers 9 bases. The CDR3 extends over 14 amino acids. In germline, CDR1 is SGHRS, CDR2 YFSETQ. Unmatched junction bases numbered 5, after V lost 4 bases and J lost 7 bases. The CDR3 nucleotides read TGCGCCAGCAGCAAGGACAGGGGCGGCGGGGAGCTGTTTTTT. Its protein product is CASSKDRGGGELFF.

This chain joins TRBV4-1 and TRBJ2-3; D may be TRBD1 (5 bases). CDR1 is MGHRA and CDR2 is YSYEKL in the germline V gene. The CDR3 spans 18 residues. The germline V and J ends were trimmed by 0 bases and 1 base, with 17 bases remaining between them. This chain's CDR3 is CASSQDPPPGYGTDTQYF. For the CDR3, the DNA is TGCGCCAGCAGCCAAGACCCCCCCCCAGGGTACGGCACAGATACGCAGTATTTT.